The entry below gives a single T cell receptor beta chain sequence along with its context. This clone was seen just once. This receptor's antigen is unknown. At one boundary the junction diverges from the germline segment, which might be a read error. The time point label corresponds to: week 35, safety follow-up. A 20-mer mutant IDH1 peptide at 300 micrograms in Montanide made up each vaccine dose, which was injected subcutaneously together with topical imiquimod. Patients received eight vaccinations in weeks 1, 3, 5, 7, 11, 15, 19 and 23, corresponding to visits V03 through V10. All donors had newly diagnosed IDH1-mutant astrocytomas of WHO grade 3 or 4 that showed loss of nuclear ATRX. The samples were drawn from NOA16, a multicentre, single-arm, open-label phase I trial in Germany that tested a mutant IDH1 peptide vaccine in humans for the first time. The DNeasy Blood and Tissue Kit was used to extract genomic DNA from EDTA blood for TCRB sequencing.

This sample was included in a study of a mutant IDH1 vaccine in newly diagnosed glioma listed by TCRdb under 2021. For the study in its entirety: In the chemotherapy-containing groups, vaccination started alongside temozolomide cycles, whereas in patients who had radiotherapy alone it started 4-6 weeks after radiotherapy. Of the approximately 35 treated patients, approximately 62% were male and about 38% were female, and the mean age was 40.4 years. Before enrollment, patients had received standard therapy of radiotherapy alone, temozolomide alone, or radiochemotherapy with temozolomide; most received the combination. The week-35 safety follow-up took place at visit V12, and the week-47 end of study took place at visit V13. Peripheral blood was collected at six visits: V03 (baseline), V05, V07, V10, V12 and V13. For exploratory analyses, longitudinal TCRB deep sequencing was carried out in about two dozen treated patients wherever samples were available.

What the work shows at the level of the full study, not this receptor alone: According to the authors, sample limitations meant that analyses of patient blood samples could not be reproduced. Vaccine-induced immune responses across multiple MHC alleles were detected in 90% to 95% of patients. PBMC samples for TCRB deep sequencing were selected based on availability. Pseudoprogression seemed to be unrelated to changes in the top peripheral T cell clonotypes found by TCRB sequencing.

Receptor amplification or capture employed the immunoSEQ multiplex PCR assay. Rearranged TCR beta chain sequences were amplified with the hsTCRB Kit following the manufacturer's protocol. An Illumina MiSeq was used to sequence the TCRB libraries. In the original analysis: Demultiplexing, trimming and gene mapping were performed with the kit vendor's proprietary platform. TCRdb retrieved this table from immuneACCESS and kept in-frame rearrangements only. Not all clones are present; in checked studies, unresolved V genes account for under half, and no reason is known for the remainder. From that table come the V and J calls and clone size; the DNA was used to work out D and trimming. This sample gives roughly 49,000 clones in total; 85% to 95% of them show up just once. The ten top clones hold about 2.3% of the sample. This TCR was recovered from a man aged 50 or older with glioma. Sequenced here: PBMCs, sampled from a glioma patient whose treatment included an IDH1 peptide vaccine.

CDR3 loop: CASSPTRDRVWF. The DNA reads as follows: TGTGCCAGCAGTCCTACGAGGGACAGGGTGTGGTTT. The sequence joins TRBV2 to TRBJ1-1; TRBD1 aligns with 9 central bases. Including cysteine and phenylalanine, the CDR3 has 12 amino acids. Left in the record is the CDR3 DNA by itself, 36 bases read in frame from the first base. The germline V gene supplies CDR1 SNHLY and CDR2 FYNNEI.